What follows describes a single TCR beta chain. The antigen is unknown. Primed by a sample-barcoded 5' primer and a J-beta primer mix, a second PCR proceeded for roughly 6 to 12 cycles. Each cDNA was tagged by a template-switch adaptor containing 12 random nucleotides. A single record per CDR3 protein comes from TCRdb applying MiXCR to the 5' RACE reads. The sample has around 790,000 distinct CDR3 sequences; roughly 44% are singletons. This entry belongs to a study of blood T cells in healthy people across ages. Points from the study as a whole: Diversity of TCR beta correlated strongly with naive T cell percentage. Significant beta diversity loss was already apparent by age approximately 42, declining roughly linearly. Long-lived and aged donors differed, with more naive CD4+ cells and higher diversity in the long-lived.

The CDR3 totals 14 residues. The ends lost 1 base at V and 3 bases at J; junction bases unmatched: 4. From germline, CDR1 is DFQATT and CDR2 SNEGSKA (reference sequence). This chain connects TRBV20-1 to TRBJ2-7; the match to TRBD2 covers 9 bases. The source material was blood. The TCR comes from a man aged 55-75 years in good health. The CDR3 nucleotides read TGCAGTGCTAGAGTCTCGACTAGCGGCTACGAGCAGTACTTC. This sequence encodes CSARVSTSGYEQYF.